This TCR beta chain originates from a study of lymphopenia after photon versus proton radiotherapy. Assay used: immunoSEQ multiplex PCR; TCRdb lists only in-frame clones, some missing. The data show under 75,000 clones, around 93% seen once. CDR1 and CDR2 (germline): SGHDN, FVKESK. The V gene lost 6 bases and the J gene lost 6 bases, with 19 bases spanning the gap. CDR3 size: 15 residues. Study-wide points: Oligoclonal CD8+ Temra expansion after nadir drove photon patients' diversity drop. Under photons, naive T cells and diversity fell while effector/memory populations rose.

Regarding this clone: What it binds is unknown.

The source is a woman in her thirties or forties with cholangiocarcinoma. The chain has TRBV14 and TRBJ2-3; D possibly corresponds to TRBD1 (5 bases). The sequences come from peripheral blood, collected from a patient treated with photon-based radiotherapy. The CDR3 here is CASSNQGIAADTQYF. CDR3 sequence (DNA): TGTGCCAGCAGTAACCAGGGAATAGCAGCGGATACGCAGTATTTT.